These T cell receptor beta chains were read from a single sample in a study of high-grade serous ovarian cancer treatment subgroups. Sequenced by immunoSEQ multiplex PCR; TCRdb stores in-frame clones only, minus some. The table shows some 20,000 clones, with approximately 81% occurring only once. The sequencing sample was made of tumor tissue. The receptors shown here come from a human donor with high-grade serous ovarian cancer. The CDR3 runs from the conserved cysteine through the conserved F or W. Fields, in order: clone size, D gene, J gene, V gene, CDR3 protein, CDR3 DNA. The D gene is left open where the match is weak. Not all rows give a size; the values are once, few, many and, for expanded clones, a class.

abundance: -; d_gene: TRBD1; j_gene: TRBJ2-3; v_gene: TRBV11-3; CDR3aa: CASSPRTGGTDTQYF; CDR3nt: TGTGCCAGCAGCCCGCGGACAGGGGGGACAGATACGCAGTATTTT
abundance: few; d_gene: -; j_gene: TRBJ2-6; v_gene: TRBV7-2; CDR3aa: CASSLGSGANVLTF; CDR3nt: TGTGCCAGCAGCTTAGGGTCTGGGGCCAACGTCCTGACTTTC
abundance: -; d_gene: TRBD1; j_gene: TRBJ2-6; v_gene: TRBV14; CDR3aa: CASSSRTGSVSGANVLTF; CDR3nt: TGTGCCAGCAGCTCCCGGACAGGAAGCGTCTCTGGGGCCAACGTCCTGACTTTC
abundance: -; d_gene: -; j_gene: TRBJ2-7; v_gene: TRBV21-1; CDR3aa: CASSITGTSRTYEQYF; CDR3nt: TGTGCCAGCAGCATTACCGGGACTAGCAGAACCTACGAGCAGTACTTC
abundance: -; d_gene: -; j_gene: TRBJ1-4; v_gene: TRBV6-1; CDR3aa: CASSEVGAANEKLFF; CDR3nt: TGTGCCAGCAGTGAAGTAGGGGCAGCTAATGAAAAACTGTTTTTT
abundance: -; d_gene: -; j_gene: TRBJ1-5; v_gene: TRBV2; CDR3aa: CARGGTISNQPQHF; CDR3nt: TGTGCCAGGGGGGGGACGATAAGCAATCAGCCCCAGCATTTT
abundance: medium-sized; d_gene: -; j_gene: TRBJ1-2; v_gene: TRBV28; CDR3aa: CASSLMGAGGYTF; CDR3nt: TGTGCCAGCAGTTTAATGGGGGCGGGTGGCTACACCTTC
abundance: -; d_gene: TRBD2; j_gene: TRBJ2-1; v_gene: TRBV27; CDR3aa: CASRQLASGNNEQFF; CDR3nt: TGTGCCAGCAGGCAATTGGCTAGCGGTAACAATGAGCAGTTCTTC
abundance: -; d_gene: TRBD1; j_gene: TRBJ2-7; v_gene: TRBV27; CDR3aa: CASSFLGTDFQYF; CDR3nt: TGTGCCAGCAGTTTCCTCGGGACAGATTTCCAGTACTTC
abundance: -; d_gene: TRBD2; j_gene: TRBJ2-7; v_gene: TRBV7-9; CDR3aa: CASSLGWSGSDEQYF; CDR3nt: TGTGCCAGCAGCTTAGGATGGAGCGGGAGCGACGAGCAGTACTTC
abundance: once; d_gene: TRBD1; j_gene: TRBJ2-2; v_gene: TRBV7-3; CDR3aa: CASSLIQGVGELFF; CDR3nt: TGTGCCAGCAGCTTAATTCAGGGGGTCGGGGAGCTGTTTTTT
abundance: -; d_gene: TRBD2; j_gene: TRBJ2-1; v_gene: TRBV7-6; CDR3aa: CASSLAGGPLNEQFF; CDR3nt: TGTGCCAGCAGCTTAGCGGGAGGGCCTCTCAATGAGCAGTTCTTC
abundance: -; d_gene: -; j_gene: TRBJ2-7; v_gene: TRBV19; CDR3aa: CASSDPGRHYEQYF; CDR3nt: TGTGCCAGTAGTGACCCGGGACGGCACTACGAGCAGTACTTC
abundance: once; d_gene: TRBD2; j_gene: TRBJ2-5; v_gene: TRBV6-5; CDR3aa: CASSLSGILYETQYF; CDR3nt: TGTGCCAGCAGTCTAAGCGGGATCCTTTACGAGACCCAGTACTTC
abundance: -; d_gene: -; j_gene: TRBJ1-1; v_gene: TRBV11-3; CDR3aa: CASSLGLGAHTEAFF; CDR3nt: TGTGCCAGCAGCTTAGGTCTCGGGGCACACACTGAAGCTTTCTTT
abundance: -; d_gene: -; j_gene: TRBJ2-1; v_gene: TRBV19; CDR3aa: CASSGERNNEQFF; CDR3nt: TGTGCCAGTAGTGGGGAGCGGAACAATGAGCAGTTCTTC
abundance: once; d_gene: TRBD2; j_gene: TRBJ2-7; v_gene: TRBV6-5; CDR3aa: CASSYSRTSGSYEQYF; CDR3nt: TGTGCCAGCAGTTACTCAAGGACTAGCGGGAGTTACGAGCAGTACTTC
abundance: once; d_gene: TRBD1; j_gene: TRBJ1-1; v_gene: TRBV19; CDR3aa: CASSMRQGVGHTEAFF; CDR3nt: TGTGCCAGTAGTATGCGACAGGGGGTCGGTCACACTGAAGCTTTCTTT
abundance: -; d_gene: -; j_gene: TRBJ2-1; v_gene: TRBV30; CDR3aa: CAWSFPRGVKRDNEQFF; CDR3nt: TGTGCCTGGAGTTTCCCTAGGGGTGTCAAGCGGGACAATGAGCAGTTCTTC
abundance: -; d_gene: -; j_gene: TRBJ2-5; v_gene: TRBV9; CDR3aa: CASSLWEAPVGQETQYF; CDR3nt: TGTGCCAGCAGCTTATGGGAGGCGCCGGTTGGACAAGAGACCCAGTACTTC
abundance: -; d_gene: TRBD1; j_gene: TRBJ2-1; v_gene: TRBV7-6; CDR3aa: CASSDLMVGTDYNEQFF; CDR3nt: TGTGCCAGCAGCGATCTAATGGTCGGGACAGATTACAATGAGCAGTTCTTC
abundance: few; d_gene: TRBD2; j_gene: TRBJ2-3; v_gene: TRBV30; CDR3aa: CAWSASSGNRDTQYF; CDR3nt: TGTGCCTGGAGCGCCTCTAGCGGGAACAGGGATACGCAGTATTTT
abundance: -; d_gene: TRBD1; j_gene: TRBJ2-1; v_gene: TRBV7-3; CDR3aa: CASSVSGTGPYNEQFF; CDR3nt: TGTGCCAGCAGCGTCTCCGGGACAGGGCCCTACAATGAGCAGTTCTTC
abundance: once; d_gene: -; j_gene: TRBJ1-4; v_gene: TRBV6-1; CDR3aa: CASSDVGGANEKLFF; CDR3nt: TGTGCCAGCAGTGACGTGGGGGGGGCTAATGAAAAACTGTTTTTT
abundance: -; d_gene: -; j_gene: TRBJ1-1; v_gene: TRBV14; CDR3aa: CASSQDRQAGGGTEAFF; CDR3nt: TGTGCCAGCAGCCAAGATCGACAGGCTGGGGGGGGCACTGAAGCTTTCTTT
abundance: -; d_gene: -; j_gene: TRBJ2-3; v_gene: TRBV11-3; CDR3aa: CASSPQGFTDTQYF; CDR3nt: TGTGCCAGCAGCCCCCAGGGTTTCACAGATACGCAGTATTTT
abundance: -; d_gene: -; j_gene: TRBJ1-5; v_gene: TRBV7-6; CDR3aa: CASSLTSAALGGPQHF; CDR3nt: TGTGCCAGCAGCTTGACGTCGGCAGCCCTGGGTGGGCCCCAGCATTTT
abundance: -; d_gene: -; j_gene: TRBJ1-3; v_gene: TRBV7-2; CDR3aa: CAIGVSGNTIYF; CDR3nt: TGTGCCATAGGCGTCTCTGGAAACACCATATATTTT
abundance: -; d_gene: TRBD1; j_gene: TRBJ1-2; v_gene: TRBV5-4; CDR3aa: CASSFGQGQDYGYTF; CDR3nt: TGTGCCAGCAGCTTCGGACAGGGGCAAGACTATGGCTACACCTTC
abundance: -; d_gene: TRBD2; j_gene: TRBJ2-3; v_gene: TRBV6-5; CDR3aa: CASTTGGATDTQYF; CDR3nt: TGTGCCAGCACCACGGGGGGGGCCACAGATACGCAGTATTTT
abundance: -; d_gene: -; j_gene: TRBJ1-2; v_gene: TRBV18; CDR3aa: CASSQAVDLYGYTF; CDR3nt: TGTGCCAGCTCACAAGCAGTAGATCTCTATGGCTACACCTTC
abundance: -; d_gene: TRBD2; j_gene: TRBJ2-5; v_gene: TRBV13; CDR3aa: CASSSLPPSGSQETQYF; CDR3nt: TGTGCCAGCAGCTCCCTCCCCCCTAGCGGGAGCCAAGAGACCCAGTACTTC
abundance: -; d_gene: -; j_gene: TRBJ2-7; v_gene: TRBV7-3; CDR3aa: CASSLQGGITYEQYF; CDR3nt: TGTGCCAGCAGCTTACAGGGCGGGATCACCTACGAGCAGTACTTC
abundance: -; d_gene: TRBD2; j_gene: TRBJ2-3; v_gene: TRBV2; CDR3aa: CASKAGEGDTQYF; CDR3nt: TGTGCCAGTAAGGCGGGAGAAGGAGATACGCAGTATTTT
abundance: -; d_gene: TRBD2; j_gene: TRBJ2-1; v_gene: TRBV5-1; CDR3aa: CASSLREDEQFF; CDR3nt: TGCGCCAGCAGCTTGCGGGAGGATGAGCAGTTCTTC
abundance: -; d_gene: -; j_gene: TRBJ2-1; v_gene: TRBV19; CDR3aa: CASSQTSGGEQFF; CDR3nt: TGTGCCAGTAGCCAGACTAGTGGGGGGGAGCAGTTCTTC
abundance: -; d_gene: -; j_gene: TRBJ1-2; v_gene: TRBV29-1; CDR3aa: CSVRAGEGYGYTF; CDR3nt: TGCAGCGTTCGGGCAGGGGAAGGCTATGGCTACACCTTC
abundance: -; d_gene: -; j_gene: TRBJ2-3; v_gene: TRBV2; CDR3aa: CASRGTSTDTQYF; CDR3nt: TGTGCCAGCAGGGGGACCAGCACAGATACGCAGTATTTT
abundance: -; d_gene: -; j_gene: TRBJ2-7; v_gene: TRBV4-1; CDR3aa: CASSQDGDYEQYF; CDR3nt: TGCGCCAGCAGCCAAGATGGGGACTACGAGCAGTACTTC
abundance: -; d_gene: -; j_gene: TRBJ2-7; v_gene: TRBV15; CDR3aa: CATSHVSGLSYEQYF; CDR3nt: TGTGCCACCAGTCATGTTTCGGGACTCTCCTACGAGCAGTACTTC
abundance: few; d_gene: -; j_gene: TRBJ2-7; v_gene: TRBV5-6; CDR3aa: CASSLGRSQYF; CDR3nt: TGTGCCAGCAGCTTGGGGAGGTCCCAGTACTTC
abundance: -; d_gene: -; j_gene: TRBJ2-5; v_gene: TRBV4-3; CDR3aa: CASSHLVGVQETQYF; CDR3nt: TGCGCCAGCAGCCACCTGGTAGGGGTTCAAGAGACCCAGTACTTC
abundance: -; d_gene: TRBD1; j_gene: TRBJ1-2; v_gene: TRBV19; CDR3aa: CASRNNTGDRAGGYTF; CDR3nt: TGTGCCAGTAGGAATAATACCGGGGACAGGGCAGGAGGCTACACCTTC
abundance: -; d_gene: TRBD1; j_gene: TRBJ1-2; v_gene: TRBV7-2; CDR3aa: CASSLGTGGIGYTF; CDR3nt: TGTGCCAGCAGCTTAGGGACAGGGGGTATTGGCTACACCTTC
abundance: -; d_gene: -; j_gene: TRBJ1-1; v_gene: TRBV7-2; CDR3aa: CASSFTTGLNTKAFF; CDR3nt: TGTGCCAGCAGCTTTACCACAGGCTTGAACACTAAAGCTTTCTTT
abundance: -; d_gene: -; j_gene: TRBJ1-1; v_gene: TRBV25-1; CDR3aa: CASSVYGEAFF; CDR3nt: TGTGCCAGCAGTGTGTATGGTGAAGCTTTCTTT
abundance: -; d_gene: -; j_gene: TRBJ2-1; v_gene: TRBV7-9; CDR3aa: CASSLGSGSVNEQFF; CDR3nt: TGTGCCAGCAGCTTAGGGTCAGGGTCCGTTAATGAGCAGTTCTTC
abundance: -; d_gene: TRBD1; j_gene: TRBJ1-2; v_gene: TRBV5-8; CDR3aa: CASSFETGGNYGYTF; CDR3nt: TGTGCCAGCAGCTTCGAGACAGGGGGCAACTATGGCTACACCTTC